The 26 T cell receptor beta chains in this list originate from one sample, sequenced in a study of CD8+CD57+ T cells in acquired aplastic anemia. Genomic DNA, the template, was used for profiling of the TCR beta VDJ and CDR3. TCRdb re-analysed the reads in MiXCR, keeping a single row per CDR3 protein. The data hold 150,000 to 200,000 distinct CDR3 sequences, with less than 50% observed a single time. Whoever was chosen for sequencing had shown CD8+CD57+ cell expansion by flow cytometry. Sequenced input: sorted CD4+, CD8+, or CD8+CD57+ T cells (not recorded which) from PBMCs. These receptor sequences come from a human donor with aplastic anemia.

This clonotype was seen a handful of times. Since a much larger clone is just one base distant, this may be a read error. The chain links TRBV20-1 to TRBJ1-2; D uncertain. Trimming removed 3 bases at V and 6 bases at J, with 11 bases between. Germline V gives CDR1 DFQATT, CDR2 SNEGSKA (reference sequence). The CDR3 sequence is 12 residues long. CDR3: CSASGQNHGYTF. The CDR3 DNA is TGCAGTGCTAGTGGCCAGAACCATGGCTACACCTTC.

The chain employs TRBV2 and TRBJ2-5; D may be TRBD1 (6 bases). The V gene's germline CDR1 is SNHLY and CDR2 FYNNEI. The CDR3 is 15 amino acids. Trimming took off 4 bases at V and 5 bases at J, with 17 bases between the two ends. The CDR3 DNA sequence: TGTGCCAGCAGTGCATCCCCAGGGGTTGTGGAGACCCAGTACTTC. Its translation is CASSASPGVVETQYF. The full variable domain, rest sourced from reference TRBV2 and TRBJ2-5, is EPEVTQTPSHQVTQMGQEVILRCVPISNHLYFYWYRQILGQKVEFLVSFYNNEISEKSEIFDDQFSVERPDGSNFTLKIRSTKLEDSAMYFCASSASPGVVETQYFGPGTRLLVL.

This clonotype was seen a handful of times. A much larger clone lies a single base off, so this may be a read error. This chain joins TRBV12-3 or TRBV12-4 and TRBJ1-6; TRBD1 matches 7 bases. The V and J ends lost 8 bases and 6 bases, in that order; junction bases with no gene match: 7. The CDR3 runs 14 residues. DNA of the CDR3: TGTGCCAGCGGGGGGGACAGCCTTAATTCACCCCTCCACTTT. This encodes CASGGDSLNSPLHF.

The gene calls are TRBV9 and TRBJ1-6; TRBD1 matches 7 bases. From germline, CDR1 is SGDLS and CDR2 YYNGEE. CDR3 size: 14 residues. Trimming at V came to 3 bases and at J to 7 bases, leaving 4 bases not matched to a gene. Here the CDR3 DNA reads TGTGCCAGCAGCGCCATGACAGGGAATTCACCCCTCCACTTT. Encoded protein: CASSAMTGNSPLHF. Full variable domain (remainder filled in from reference TRBV9 and TRBJ1-6): DSGVTQTPKHLITATGQRVTLRCSPRSGDLSVYWYQQSLDQGLQFLIQYYNGEERAKGNILERFSAQQFPDLHSELNLSSLELGDSALYFCASSAMTGNSPLHFGNGTRLTVT.

J is TRBJ1-2 and V is TRBV5-1; tentative D call: TRBD1 (6 bases). V was trimmed by 3 bases and J by 6 bases, leaving 15 bases between them. Germline CDR1 reads SGHRS; CDR2 reads YFSETQ. There are 14 residues in the CDR3. The CDR3 sequence: CASSSVQGKDGYTF. CDR3 DNA sequence: TGCGCCAGCAGCTCGGTACAGGGAAAGGATGGCTACACCTTC.

This clonotype has at least ten counts. The chain carries TRBV19 and TRBJ1-3, with D hard to call. CDR1 is LNHDA and CDR2 is SQIVND in the germline V gene (reference sequence). Deletions cut 1 base from V and 4 bases from J, with 11 bases between. The CDR3 spans 15 residues. The CDR3 protein is CASSIGPGSGNTIYF. CDR3 bases: TGTGCCAGTAGTATAGGGCCGGGGTCCGGAAACACCATATATTTT.

The chain couples TRBV18 to TRBJ1-2; D might be TRBD1 (5 bases). This CDR3 is 16 amino acids long. Germline V gene data show CDR1 as KGHSH and CDR2 as LQKENI. The germline V and J ends were trimmed by 5 bases and 7 bases, with 23 bases remaining between them. CDR3 in DNA: TGTGCCAGCTCATCAGAGGGACCGACCCTATACAGTGGCTACACCTTC. Encoded protein: CASSSEGPTLYSGYTF.

Many counts were recorded for this clonotype. The chain carries TRBV2 and TRBJ1-5; D ambiguous. Germline CDR1 and CDR2: SNHLY and FYNNEI. V lost 7 bases and J 5 bases, leaving 15 bases between the germline ends. CDR3 length: 14 amino acids. CDR3 loop: CASTTRREHQPQHF. The CDR3 DNA sequence: TGTGCCAGCACGACCCGGCGGGAACATCAGCCCCAGCATTTT.

The rearrangement links TRBV5-4 to TRBJ2-5, with TRBD1 matching 10 bases. CDR3 length: 15 residues. With 4 bases clipped from V and 8 bases from J, the junction kept 11 bases outside the gene matches. CDR1 is SGHNT, CDR2 YYREEE, per germline (reference sequence). DNA for the CDR3: TGTGCCAGCAGCACCTCCGGGACAGGGGTGCGTACCCAGTACTTC. Its translation: CASSTSGTGVRTQYF.

This clonotype was picked up a small number of times. V and J are TRBV29-1 and TRBJ2-7; 9 bases line up with TRBD1. The germline V gene encodes CDR1 SQVTM and CDR2 ANQGSEA. The CDR3 runs 13 residues. For the CDR3, the DNA is TGCAGTCTTCAAAGGGGGACAGGGCAGGAGCAGTACTTC. Translating it yields CSLQRGTGQEQYF.

The table lists this clonotype with a few counts. V gene TRBV9 combines with J gene TRBJ2-1; D not resolved. Germline values: CDR1 SGDLS, CDR2 YYNGEE. V was shortened by 0 bases and J by 7 bases, with 5 bases between the two germline ends. This CDR3 spans 12 amino acids. The CDR3 region has the DNA TGTGCCAGCAGCGTAGATGTAAATGAGCAGTTCTTC. Protein product: CASSVDVNEQFF.

V gene TRBV29-1 combines with J gene TRBJ2-1; possibly TRBD2 for D (6 bases). Germline values: CDR1 SQVTM, CDR2 ANQGSEA. The CDR3 contains 14 residues. V lost 7 bases, J lost 7 bases, and 20 bases lay in between. Here the CDR3 reads CSGSGSAERNEQFF. As DNA, the CDR3 is TGCAGCGGCTCCGGGAGTGCAGAGCGGAATGAGCAGTTCTTC.

The gene calls are TRBV29-1 and TRBJ2-7; TRBD2 matches 8 bases. Germline CDR1 reads SQVTM; CDR2 reads ANQGSEA. The CDR3 extends over 13 amino acids. The V gene end was trimmed by 6 bases and the J gene end by 6 bases; junction bases not matched to a gene: 10. The CDR3 loop is CSVEPLAGTEQYF. The CDR3 nucleotides are TGCAGCGTCGAACCCCTAGCGGGCACCGAGCAGTACTTC.

In this sample, this clonotype turned up many times. The V gene is TRBV7-2, the J gene TRBJ1-4; weak D call: TRBD1 (5 bases). V lost 6 bases and J lost 7, with 15 bases in between. This CDR3 is built from 14 residues. Germline assignment: CDR1 SGHTA and CDR2 FQGNSA. For the CDR3, the DNA is TGTGCCAGCAGGGGGACGGTGAATGGTGAAAAACTGTTTTTT. Translation: CASRGTVNGEKLFF.

The genes are TRBV4-2 and TRBJ1-1; D is unresolved. The germline V gene has CDR1 LGHNA and CDR2 YNFKEQ. Trimming stripped 1 base from V and 1 base from J, with 7 bases between. The CDR3 sequence is 14 residues long. In DNA, the CDR3 is TGTGCCAGCAGCCAAGTATGGGAGAACACTGAAGCTTTCTTT. Encoded protein: CASSQVWENTEAFF.

The chain links TRBV19 to TRBJ1-3; D gene ambiguous. V was clipped by 3 bases and J by 0 bases, with 6 bases between them. Germline V gene sequence: CDR1 LNHDA, CDR2 SQIVND (reference sequence). There are 14 residues in the CDR3. The CDR3 region has the DNA TGTGCCAGTAGTATCCTCAACTCTGGAAACACCATATATTTT. Translating gives CASSILNSGNTIYF. Supplemented by reference TRBV19 and TRBJ1-3, the full variable domain reads DGGITQSPKYLFRKEGQNVTLSCEQNLNHDAMYWYRQDPGQGLRLIYYSQIVNDFQKGDIAEGYSVSREKKESFPLTVTSAQKNPTAFYLCASSILNSGNTIYFGEGSWLTVV.

This clonotype was counted only a few times. The rearrangement joins TRBV10-3 to TRBJ1-1; the match to TRBD1 covers 11 bases. CDR1 and CDR2 (germline): ENHRY, SYGVKD. CDR3 size: 15 residues. With V trimmed by 2 bases and J by 4 bases, 3 bases remained unmatched. CDR3 amino acids: CAISETGTGGTEAFF. The CDR3 DNA reads as TGTGCCATCAGTGAGACTGGGACAGGGGGCACTGAAGCTTTCTTT.

This clonotype was seen a few times. This chain links TRBV2 with TRBJ1-1; TRBD1 is a possible D gene (5 bases). CDR1 is SNHLY and CDR2 is FYNNEI in the germline V gene. This CDR3 spans 14 amino acids. Trimming shortened V by 7 bases and J by 5 bases, and 17 bases separated the two germline ends. The CDR3 here is CASTIDRTGTEAFF. The CDR3 DNA is TGTGCCAGCACCATCGACAGAACGGGTACTGAAGCTTTCTTT. Supplemented by reference TRBV2 and TRBJ1-1, the full variable domain reads EPEVTQTPSHQVTQMGQEVILRCVPISNHLYFYWYRQILGQKVEFLVSFYNNEISEKSEIFDDQFSVERPDGSNFTLKIRSTKLEDSAMYFCASTIDRTGTEAFFGQGTRLTVV.

This clonotype has at least ten counts. This chain joins TRBV7-9 and TRBJ1-4; D remains unclear. The V end was cut by 7 bases, the J end by 0 bases, with 9 bases between. This CDR3 has 14 residues. CDR1 and CDR2 from the germline V gene are SEHNR and FQNEAQ (reference sequence). The CDR3 DNA sequence: TGTGCCAGCACCCCCCGGGCAACTAATGAAAAACTGTTTTTT. It yields the protein CASTPRATNEKLFF.

To note about this clonotype: Germline and junction disagree at one end, which may indicate a read error. The V call is TRBV6-5, the J call TRBJ2-3; the match to TRBD1 covers 8 bases. CDR3 length equals 16 residues. Germline CDR1 and CDR2: MNHEY and SVGAGI. CDR3 nucleotides: TGTGCCAGCGGTTACTCGGGGACAGGAGTCACAGATACGCAGTATTTT. This translates into CASGYSGTGVTDTQYF.

This clonotype showed up many times. The genes are TRBV5-1 and TRBJ2-6; D is uncertain. This CDR3 is built from 13 residues. V was clipped by 7 bases and J by 4 bases, with 9 bases between them. Germline CDR1 SGHRS, CDR2 YFSETQ. CDR3 coding DNA: TGCGCCAGCGCCCCCTCCGGGGCCAACGTCCTGACTTTC. Translating it yields CASAPSGANVLTF. Full variable domain (rest looked up from reference TRBV5-1 and TRBJ2-6): KAGVTQTPRYLIKTRGQQVTLSCSPISGHRSVSWYQQTPGQGLQFLFEYFSETQRNKGNFPGRFSGRQFSNSRSEMNVSTLELGDSALYLCASAPSGANVLTFGAGSRLTVL.

The chain combines TRBV7-3 with TRBJ2-1; D gene ambiguous. Germline V lookup: CDR1 SGHTA, CDR2 FQGTGA. The V end was cut by 3 bases, the J end by 4 bases, with 10 bases between. The CDR3 sequence is 14 residues long. CDR3 sequence (DNA): TGTGCCAGCAGCTTGGGTGGGCTTTACAATGAGCAGTTCTTC. Protein sequence: CASSLGGLYNEQFF.

This sequence joins TRBV6-5 and TRBJ2-3; no clear D gene. This CDR3 comprises 16 residues. Trimming cost V 0 bases and J 5 bases, with 15 bases left between them. CDR1 and CDR2 from the germline V gene are MNHEY and SVGAGI. The CDR3 DNA is TGTGCCAGCAGTTACTCGACGGTCCCCAACGTAGATACGCAGTATTTT. It yields the protein CASSYSTVPNVDTQYF.

The sample holds many counts of this clonotype. The chain is built from TRBV6-1 and TRBJ1-4, with D tentatively TRBD1 (5 bases). The CDR3 runs 14 residues. V lost 6 bases and J 8 bases, leaving 16 bases between the germline ends. CDR1 is MNHNS, CDR2 SASEGT, per germline. CDR3 region: CASRTDNGAEKLFF. As DNA, the CDR3 is TGTGCCAGCAGAACCGACAATGGGGCGGAAAAACTGTTTTTT.

This clonotype has a single count. The chain links TRBV7-2 to TRBJ2-1; 7 positions match TRBD1. Per the germline V gene, CDR1 is SGHTA and CDR2 is FQGNSA. This CDR3 has 12 amino acids. Trimming took 5 bases from V and 8 from J; bases not matched to a gene: 3. CDR3 coding DNA: TGTGCCAGCAGCCTACAGGGGTATGAGCAGTTCTTC. Its translation: CASSLQGYEQFF. The whole variable domain, remainder taken from reference TRBV7-2 and TRBJ2-1, is GAGVSQSPSNKVTEKGKDVELRCDPISGHTALYWYRQSLGQGLEFLIYFQGNSAPDKSGLPSDRFSAERTGGSVSTLTIQRTQQEDSAVYLCASSLQGYEQFFGPGTRLTVL.

The chain has TRBV5-4 and TRBJ2-7; D possibly corresponds to TRBD1 (7 bases). V shed 1 base and J shed 6 bases, with 14 bases lying between them. This CDR3 contains 14 residues. Per germline, CDR1 SGHNT and CDR2 YYREEE (reference sequence). The CDR3 loop is CASSLNRGGLEQYF. The CDR3 nucleotides are TGTGCCAGCAGCTTGAACAGGGGAGGCCTCGAGCAGTACTTC.